The source of this T cell receptor beta chain is a study of regulatory T cells in long-lasting Graves disease. Specified time point: newly diagnosed GD, antithyroid drugs for less than 3 months. Researchers made the TCR library from RNA that was extracted from PBMCs. Study findings and constraints: New patients shared 966 public clonotypes, fewer than the approximately 2,500 shared by persistent patients. Gene preferences differed: TRBV28, TRBJ1-2, TRBJ2-5 in persistent cases.

From germline, CDR1 is GTSNPN and CDR2 SVGIG (reference sequence). V was pared by 1 base and J by 5 bases, with 4 bases of the junction left unmatched. The CDR3 sequence is 16 residues long. This clonotype was counted a few times. Its antigen is currently unknown. Investigators prepared the TCR beta libraries by applying iRepertoire HTBI primers and Arm-PCR of CDR3 regions. MiXCR was run by TCRdb on the multiplex PCR reads, yielding one entry per CDR3 protein. The sample has 300,000 to 400,000 distinct CDR3 sequences, around 15% seen once. These data are also associated with another study on T cells in Graves' hyperthyroidism and ophthalmopathy.

The gene calls are TRBV30 and TRBJ2-5; 16 bases line up with TRBD2. The specimen comprised peripheral blood mononuclear cells (PBMCs), sampled at new diagnosis, from a patient treated with antithyroid drugs. This sequence was found in a man in his forties with Graves disease. The CDR3 here is CAWSAGLAGGLETQYF. The CDR3 DNA sequence: TGTGCCTGGAGTGCGGGACTAGCGGGGGGGTTGGAGACCCAGTACTTC. The full variable domain, with the rest looked up from reference TRBV30 and TRBJ2-5, is SQTIHQWPATLVQPVGSPLSLECTVEGTSNPNLYWYRQAAGRGLQLLFYSVGIGQISSEVPQNLSASRPQDRQFILSSKKLLLSDSGFYLCAWSAGLAGGLETQYFGPGTRLLVL.